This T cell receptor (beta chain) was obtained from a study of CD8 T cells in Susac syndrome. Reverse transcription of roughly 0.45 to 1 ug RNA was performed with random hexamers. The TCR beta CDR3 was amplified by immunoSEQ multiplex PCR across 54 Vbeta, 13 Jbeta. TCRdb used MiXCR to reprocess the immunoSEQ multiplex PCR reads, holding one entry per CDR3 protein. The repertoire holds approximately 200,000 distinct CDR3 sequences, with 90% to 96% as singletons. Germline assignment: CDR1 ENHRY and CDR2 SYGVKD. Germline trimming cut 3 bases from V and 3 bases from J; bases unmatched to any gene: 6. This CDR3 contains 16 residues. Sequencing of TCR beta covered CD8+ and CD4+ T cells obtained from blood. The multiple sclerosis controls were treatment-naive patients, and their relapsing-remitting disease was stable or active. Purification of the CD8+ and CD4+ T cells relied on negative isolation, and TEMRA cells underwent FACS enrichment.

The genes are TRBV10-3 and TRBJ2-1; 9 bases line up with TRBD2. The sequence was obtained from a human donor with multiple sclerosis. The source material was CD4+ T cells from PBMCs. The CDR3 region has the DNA TGTGCCATCAGTGACCCTAGCGGGGCCCACTACAATGAGCAGTTCTTC. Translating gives CAISDPSGAHYNEQFF.